This paragraph covers one T cell receptor (beta chain) sequence. These data originate in a study of blood T cell repertoires in COVID-19. The overall study: Sites across the United States, Italy and Spain contributed samples from acute and convalescent COVID-19.

Original processing methods: Quantification of nucleated cells was approximated via reference gene primer amplification. Repertoires were generated with immunoSEQ multiplex PCR, while TCRdb's copy carries only in-frame clones and drops some. V and J calls and clone size are as listed in that table; D and trimming were resolved from the DNA. The repertoire has 250,000 to 350,000 clones, about 90% of them found once; the top ten carry roughly 1.6%. This CDR3 has 16 residues. Germline V lookup: CDR1 SGHDN, CDR2 FVKESK. J was trimmed by 6 bases and V by 5 bases; bases with no gene match: 6. The sample consisted of PBMCs or T cells enriched from blood (not recorded which). The clonotype originates from a young woman with acute COVID-19. The J gene is TRBJ2-1, the V gene TRBV14; 14 bases are shared with TRBD2. This CDR3 is CASSKGLAGAPNEQFF. The CDR3 nucleotides are TGTGCCAGCAGCAAGGGACTAGCGGGAGCCCCCAATGAGCAGTTCTTC.